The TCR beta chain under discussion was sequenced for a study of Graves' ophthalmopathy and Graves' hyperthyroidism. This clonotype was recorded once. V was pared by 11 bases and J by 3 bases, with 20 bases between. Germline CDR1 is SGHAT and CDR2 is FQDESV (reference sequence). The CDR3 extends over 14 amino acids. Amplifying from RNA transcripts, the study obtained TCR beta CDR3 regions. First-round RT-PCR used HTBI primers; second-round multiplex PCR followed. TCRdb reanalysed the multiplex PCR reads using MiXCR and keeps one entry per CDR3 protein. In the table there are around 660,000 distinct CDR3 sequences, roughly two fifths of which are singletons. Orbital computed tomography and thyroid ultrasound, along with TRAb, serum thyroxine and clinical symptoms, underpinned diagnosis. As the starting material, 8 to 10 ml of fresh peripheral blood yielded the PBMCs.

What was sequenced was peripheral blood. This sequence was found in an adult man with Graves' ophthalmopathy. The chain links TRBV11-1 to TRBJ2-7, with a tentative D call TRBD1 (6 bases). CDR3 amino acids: CAWSVQGWGYEQYF. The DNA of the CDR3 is TGTGCCTGGAGTGTACAGGGTTGGGGCTACGAGCAGTACTTC.